The 19 T cell receptor beta chains below come from one sample, sequenced in a study of long-term antiretroviral therapy in people with HIV. Sequencing used immunoSEQ v3.0 at survey level. Some clones are missing from TCRdb's copy, which holds only in-frame ones; the method was immunoSEQ multiplex PCR. The profile shows 23,000 or so clones, 85% to 95% of them singletons. Specimen: unsorted PBMCs, collected 7.6 years after starting antiretroviral therapy. The receptor set was obtained from a middle-aged woman with HIV.

V and J are TRBV2 and TRBJ1-5; TRBD1 might be the D (5 bases). V lost 7 bases to trimming and J lost 0 bases, with 13 bases between them. This CDR3 spans 15 amino acids. Germline CDR1 and CDR2: SNHLY and FYNNEI. The chain's CDR3 is CASTPGGDSNQPQHF. The CDR3 nucleotides read TGTGCCAGCACCCCGGGAGGGGATAGCAATCAGCCCCAGCATTTT.

V is TRBV19 and J is TRBJ1-1; D is unresolved. V lost 5 bases to trimming and J lost 1 base, with 11 bases between them. Germline V gives CDR1 LNHDA, CDR2 SQIVND (reference sequence). The CDR3 has 14 residues. The DNA of the CDR3 is TGTGCCAGTAGTCAAGGCCGTGCGAACACTGAAGCTTTCTTT. Its protein is CASSQGRANTEAFF.

DNA of the CDR3: TGTGCCAGCAGTCACCGGGACACCCGGATCTATGGCTACACCTTC. Translated, it gives CASSHRDTRIYGYTF. This chain connects TRBV6-5 to TRBJ1-2, with D tentatively TRBD1 (6 bases). CDR1 and CDR2 (germline): MNHEY, SVGAGI. Trimming took off 5 bases at V and 4 bases at J, with 17 bases between the two ends. The CDR3 runs 15 residues.

J is TRBJ2-7 and V is TRBV19, with 9 bases identical to TRBD1. This CDR3 region has 17 residues. V lost 1 base, J lost 2 bases, and 9 bases stayed unmatched. Per the germline V gene, CDR1 is LNHDA and CDR2 is SQIVND (reference sequence). CDR3 sequence reads: CASSIAGDRGTTYEQYF. CDR3 coding DNA: TGTGCCAGTAGTATAGCCGGCGACAGGGGGACCACCTACGAGCAGTACTTC.

The V call is TRBV6-4, the J call TRBJ2-3; 9 bases map to TRBD2. Germline CDR1 reads MRHNA; CDR2 reads SNTAGT. The CDR3 consists of 17 residues. V shed 5 bases, J shed 0 bases, and the junction held 9 bases outside the gene matches. The CDR3 nucleotides are TGTGCCAGCAGTCTGGGACTGGCGGGGGGGAGCACAGATACGCAGTATTTT. This sequence encodes CASSLGLAGGSTDTQYF.

The rearrangement links TRBV19 to TRBJ2-1, with TRBD2 matching over 12 bases. Germline-derived CDR1 and CDR2 are LNHDA and SQIVND (reference sequence). This CDR3 has 16 residues. Unmatched junction bases numbered 5, after V lost 3 bases and J lost 5 bases. CDR3 bases: TGTGCCAGTAGTATTAGACTAGCGGGGGTCAACAATGAGCAGTTCTTC. This codes for CASSIRLAGVNNEQFF.

This chain connects TRBV7-2 to TRBJ2-7; D could derive from TRBD1 or TRBD2 (5 bases each). The CDR3 is made up of 14 amino acids. Germline loops: CDR1 SGHTA, CDR2 FQGNSA. The V end lost 6 bases, the J end lost 3 bases, and 15 bases lay between the germline ends. The CDR3 protein is CASSSDGAGYEQYF. Here the CDR3 DNA reads TGTGCCAGCAGTTCGGACGGGGCAGGCTACGAGCAGTACTTC.

The J gene is TRBJ2-3, the V gene TRBV9; D uncertain. CDR3 length: 13 residues. Trimming stripped 0 bases from V and 4 bases from J, with 6 bases between. Germline CDR1 SGDLS, CDR2 YYNGEE. CDR3: CASSVEVADTQYF. The CDR3 DNA follows: TGTGCCAGCAGCGTAGAGGTGGCAGATACGCAGTATTTT.

The chain uses TRBV2 and TRBJ2-7; the D gene is possibly TRBD2 (6 bases). The CDR3 sequence is 14 residues long. V lost 5 bases and J lost 7, with 18 bases in between. Germline V gives CDR1 SNHLY, CDR2 FYNNEI. The CDR3 DNA reads as TGTGCCAGCAGTCCTGGAGGGCTACTCGGAGAGCAGTACTTC. Residues: CASSPGGLLGEQYF.

The CDR3 region is CASRQGLSYEQYF. The CDR3, as DNA: TGTGCCAGCAGGCAGGGTCTTTCCTACGAGCAGTACTTC. This chain links TRBV5-4 with TRBJ2-7; D might be TRBD1 (5 bases). The CDR3 extends over 13 amino acids. Germline V CDR1 and CDR2: SGHNT, YYREEE (reference sequence). Trimming left V 5 bases short and J 1 base short, with 10 bases between.

This clone has just one count. The sample contains more than one DNA sequence encoding this CDR3. The chain uses TRBV2 and TRBJ1-1; weak D call: TRBD1 (5 bases). The germline gives CDR1 SNHLY, CDR2 FYNNEI. Trimming cost V 2 bases and J 2 bases, with 12 bases left between them. The CDR3 is made up of 15 amino acids. The CDR3 here is CASSERGHLNTEAFF. The CDR3 nucleotides read TGTGCCAGCAGTGAACGGGGCCACCTTAACACTGAAGCTTTCTTT. Combining the CDR3 with reference TRBV2 and TRBJ1-1 gives the whole variable domain EPEVTQTPSHQVTQMGQEVILRCVPISNHLYFYWYRQILGQKVEFLVSFYNNEISEKSEIFDDQFSVERPDGSNFTLKIRSTKLEDSAMYFCASSERGHLNTEAFFGQGTRLTVV.

The V gene is TRBV30, the J gene TRBJ1-2; TRBD1 might be the D (6 bases). The CDR3 consists of 13 residues. Per the germline V gene, CDR1 is GTSNPN and CDR2 is SVGIG (reference sequence). V was clipped by 1 base and J by 4 bases, with 10 bases between them. The CDR3 DNA sequence: TGTGCCTGGAGTGCGGGGGGCTCCTATGGCTACACCTTC. It yields the protein CAWSAGGSYGYTF.

The chain combines TRBV7-9 with TRBJ2-3; either TRBD1 or TRBD2 may supply D (6 bases each). Between the trimmed V and J ends, which lost 2 bases and 5 bases, there was a span of 11 bases. The length of the CDR3 is 14 residues. The germline V gene has CDR1 SEHNR and CDR2 FQNEAQ (reference sequence). CDR3 coding DNA: TGTGCCAGCAGCTTAACAGGGAGGATAGATACGCAGTATTTT. This encodes CASSLTGRIDTQYF.

V is TRBV7-9 and J is TRBJ1-1, with 7 bases that match TRBD1. Germline V CDR1 and CDR2: SEHNR, FQNEAQ (reference sequence). J was trimmed by 5 bases and V by 5 bases; bases with no gene match: 11. The CDR3 is made up of 15 amino acids. CDR3 sequence reads: CASSPGDRVGTEAFF. As DNA, the CDR3 is TGTGCCAGCAGCCCCGGAGACAGGGTGGGAACTGAAGCTTTCTTT. The variable domain in full, with the rest retrieved from reference TRBV7-9 and TRBJ1-1, is DTGVSQNPRHKITKRGQNVTFRCDPISEHNRLYWYRQTLGQGPEFLTYFQNEAQLEKSRLLSDRFSAERPKGSFSTLEIQRTEQGDSAMYLCASSPGDRVGTEAFFGQGTRLTVV.

The chain is built from TRBV4-1 and TRBJ1-5; 11 bases line up with TRBD1. The germline gives CDR1 MGHRA, CDR2 YSYEKL. This CDR3 is built from 16 residues. V shed 1 base and J 5 bases; nucleotides not matched to a gene: 4. As DNA, the CDR3 is TGCGCCAGCAGCCAAGTATGGGACAGGGGGTATCAGCCCCAGCATTTT. It is translated as CASSQVWDRGYQPQHF.

The chain combines TRBV30 with TRBJ1-4, with D perhaps matching TRBD1 (5 bases). The germline V gene has CDR1 GTSNPN and CDR2 SVGIG (reference sequence). This CDR3 spans 13 amino acids. Trimming took 7 bases from V and 3 from J, leaving 12 bases between them. As DNA, the CDR3 is TGTGCCTTCTACAGGATCCCTAATGAAAAACTGTTTTTT. It translates to CAFYRIPNEKLFF. Filled out from reference TRBV30 and TRBJ1-4, the complete variable domain reads SQTIHQWPATLVQPVGSPLSLECTVEGTSNPNLYWYRQAAGRGLQLLFYSVGIGQISSEVPQNLSASRPQDRQFILSSKKLLLSDSGFYLCAFYRIPNEKLFFGSGTQLSVL.

The gene calls are TRBV7-9 and TRBJ1-2; D ambiguous. V lost 1 base to trimming and J lost 7 bases, with 13 bases between them. The CDR3 is 14 residues long. Germline CDR1 reads SEHNR; CDR2 reads FQNEAQ (reference sequence). CDR3: CASSLEANLAGYTF. The CDR3, as DNA: TGTGCCAGCAGCTTAGAAGCGAATCTCGCTGGCTACACCTTC.

This chain joins TRBV6-4 and TRBJ2-3, with a weak D call TRBD1 (5 bases). Per the germline V gene, CDR1 is MRHNA and CDR2 is SNTAGT. This CDR3 is built from 16 residues. Trimming left V 2 bases short and J 3 bases short, with 15 bases between. DNA for the CDR3: TGTGCCAGCAGTGACCTCCTAATAGGGGAAACAGATACGCAGTATTTT. This sequence encodes CASSDLLIGETDTQYF.

The J gene is TRBJ1-2, the V gene TRBV4-3; D might be TRBD1 (6 bases). The ends were cut back, 0 bases at V and 4 bases at J, with 15 bases in the middle. Germline values: CDR1 LGHNA, CDR2 YSLEER. The CDR3 covers 16 residues. The CDR3 sequence: CASSQEGAGIFYGYTF. CDR3 nucleotide sequence: TGCGCCAGCAGCCAAGAGGGGGCAGGAATTTTCTATGGCTACACCTTC.